This entry lists 24 T cell receptor beta chains sequenced from one sample in a study of blood T cell repertoires in COVID-19. Here immunoSEQ multiplex PCR was the method, and the copy in TCRdb shows in-frame clones only, minus some. The sample yields over 110,000 clones, approximately 88% seen once. Sequenced sample: peripheral blood. These receptors originate from a human donor in a cohort sampled during active COVID-19.

The chain recombines TRBV29-1 with TRBJ1-2; D is unresolved. Germline loops: CDR1 SQVTM, CDR2 ANQGSEA. The CDR3 sequence is 12 residues long. This CDR3 is CSVTAPADGYTF. In DNA, the CDR3 is TGCAGTGTTACTGCACCTGCCGATGGCTACACCTTC.

V usage is TRBV30 and J usage is TRBJ2-2; D gene unclear. The CDR3 is 12 residues long. The germline V gene has CDR1 GTSNPN and CDR2 SVGIG (reference sequence). V was cut by 2 bases and J by 6 bases, with 7 bases left in between. The CDR3 DNA follows: TGTGCCTGGAGTCACACAGCCGGGGAGCTGTTTTTT. Protein sequence: CAWSHTAGELFF.

This sequence joins TRBV6-6 and TRBJ1-6; D is possibly TRBD1 (5 bases). The V end was cut by 5 bases, the J end by 10 bases, with 15 bases between. The CDR3 sequence is 14 residues long. Germline CDR1 and CDR2: MNHNY and SVGAGI (reference sequence). The CDR3 nucleotides read TGTGCCAGCAGTCCCCCGCAGGGAAGATCACCCCTCCACTTT. Protein sequence: CASSPPQGRSPLHF.

The chain carries TRBV7-2 and TRBJ2-1; D unclear. CDR3 length: 15 amino acids. Germline V lookup: CDR1 SGHTA, CDR2 FQGNSA. Trimming took off 5 bases at V and 10 bases at J, with 21 bases between the two ends. For the CDR3, the DNA is TGTGCCAGCAGCCTTGCTGGGCAACCCGGAAGAGAGCAGTTCTTC. This translates into CASSLAGQPGREQFF.

This rearrangement joins TRBV5-5 to TRBJ1-1; D call uncertain. CDR3 length equals 12 residues. CDR1 and CDR2 from the germline V gene are SGHKS and YYEKEE (reference sequence). V was trimmed by 4 bases and J by 3 bases, leaving 7 bases between them. The DNA for the CDR3 is TGTGCCAGCAGCCAGTCATACACTGAAGCTTTCTTT. This encodes CASSQSYTEAFF.

The chain recombines TRBV7-2 with TRBJ2-3; 8 bases are a match to TRBD2. Germline-derived CDR1 and CDR2 are SGHTA and FQGNSA. V shed 5 bases, J shed 10 bases, and the junction held 11 bases outside the gene matches. The CDR3 contains 14 residues. For the CDR3, the DNA is TGTGCCAGCAGCCCACTCCGGGGAGCGGGGGCGCAGTATTTT. Protein sequence: CASSPLRGAGAQYF. The full variable domain, its missing parts supplied by reference TRBV7-2 and TRBJ2-3, is GAGVSQSPSNKVTEKGKDVELRCDPISGHTALYWYRQSLGQGLEFLIYFQGNSAPDKSGLPSDRFSAERTGGSVSTLTIQRTQQEDSAVYLCASSPLRGAGAQYFGPGTRLTVL.

The chain carries TRBV4-2 and TRBJ1-1, with D perhaps TRBD1 (6 bases). In germline, CDR1 is LGHNA, CDR2 YNFKEQ. The CDR3 totals 16 residues. With 0 bases removed from V and 6 bases from J, the gap between germline ends came to 17 bases. In DNA form, the CDR3 reads TGTGCCAGCAGCCAAGATAGTCCAACAGGGCGGGCTGAAGCTTTCTTT. Translating it yields CASSQDSPTGRAEAFF.

The V gene is TRBV3-1 (or the pseudogene TRBV3-2), the J gene TRBJ2-3; weak D call: TRBD1 (6 bases). The CDR3 consists of 16 residues. Germline CDR1 LGHDT, CDR2 YNNKEL (reference sequence). V was cut by 4 bases and J by 5 bases, with 19 bases left in between. Here the CDR3 DNA reads TGTGCCAGCAGCCCCTCGAGGTTGGGGGCCTTAGATACGCAGTATTTT. Amino acid sequence: CASSPSRLGALDTQYF.

V usage is TRBV10-3 and J usage is TRBJ2-7, with TRBD1 as a possible D gene (6 bases). Germline CDR1 is ENHRY and CDR2 is SYGVKD. This CDR3 has 14 residues. V was shortened by 5 bases and J by 0 bases, with 11 bases between the two germline ends. The CDR3 DNA reads as TGTGCCATCAGTTCACAGGGTTCCTCCTACGAGCAGTACTTC. Translating it yields CAISSQGSSYEQYF.

The V gene is TRBV2, the J gene TRBJ1-5, with a tentative D call TRBD1 (5 bases). Germline-derived CDR1 and CDR2 are SNHLY and FYNNEI. There are 14 residues in the CDR3. V was pared by 4 bases and J by 6 bases, with 13 bases between. In nucleotides, the CDR3 is TGTGCCAGCAGTGGGGGGATAGCGGGTCAGCCCCAGCATTTT. This codes for CASSGGIAGQPQHF.

The J gene is TRBJ1-2, the V gene TRBV11-2, with D maybe TRBD1 (5 bases). V was shortened by 6 bases and J by 1 base, with 15 bases between the two germline ends. This CDR3 contains 15 residues. Germline V gives CDR1 SGHAT, CDR2 FQNNGV. This chain's CDR3 is CASSSTGLNNYGYTF. The DNA for the CDR3 is TGTGCCAGCAGTTCCACGGGACTAAATAACTATGGCTACACCTTC.

The V and J genes are TRBV12-3 or TRBV12-4 and TRBJ1-1; D unclear. Between the trimmed V and J ends, which lost 2 bases and 11 bases, there was a span of 9 bases. This CDR3 comprises 11 residues. Here the CDR3 reads CASSLLGRAFF. CDR3 nucleotide sequence: TGTGCCAGCAGTTTACTGGGGAGGGCTTTCTTT.

This chain connects TRBV3-1 (or the pseudogene TRBV3-2) to TRBJ1-2; 7 bases agree with TRBD1. Germline trimming cut 3 bases from V and 4 bases from J; bases unmatched to any gene: 8. The germline V gene encodes CDR1 LGHDT and CDR2 YNNKEL (reference sequence). The CDR3 runs to 15 residues. CDR3 protein: CASSQRDRAFYGYTF. CDR3 sequence (DNA): TGTGCCAGCAGCCAGCGGGACAGAGCCTTCTATGGCTACACCTTC.

This clone occurred a few times. CDR3 amino acids: CATSDFIGGQGIFGDEQFF. CDR3 nucleotides: TGTGCCACCAGTGATTTTATAGGGGGACAGGGGATTTTTGGGGATGAGCAGTTCTTC. The rearrangement joins TRBV24-1 to TRBJ2-1; 10 bases match TRBD1. The CDR3 is 19 residues long. Germline V gives CDR1 KGHDR, CDR2 SFDVKD. V was pared by 1 base and J by 8 bases, with 16 bases of the junction left unmatched.

The rearrangement uses TRBV6-5 and TRBJ1-6; tentative D call: TRBD1 (6 bases). This CDR3 is built from 15 residues. Germline CDR1 is MNHEY and CDR2 is SVGAGI. With 2 bases removed from V and 6 bases from J, the gap between germline ends came to 11 bases. The CDR3 nucleotides are TGTGCCAGCAGTTACCAGAGGACAGTTAATTCACCCCTCCACTTT. This translates into CASSYQRTVNSPLHF.

The chain has TRBV6-5 and TRBJ1-1; D unresolved. This CDR3 comprises 15 residues. V lost 4 bases and J lost 0, with 12 bases in between. Germline V gives CDR1 MNHEY, CDR2 SVGAGI. Written as DNA, the CDR3 is TGTGCCAGCAGTTCTCCGGGAACCCTGAACACTGAAGCTTTCTTT. Protein sequence: CASSSPGTLNTEAFF.

The chain recombines TRBV30 with TRBJ2-2, with D perhaps matching TRBD2 (5 bases). CDR1 is GTSNPN and CDR2 is SVGIG in the germline V gene (reference sequence). The CDR3 contains 12 residues. Trimming pared 2 bases from V and 6 bases from J, leaving 7 bases between. CDR3 sequence (DNA): TGTGCCTGGAGTATCGGGGCCGGGGAGCTGTTTTTT. Its translation is CAWSIGAGELFF. Based on the CDR3 plus reference TRBV30 and TRBJ2-2, the full variable domain is SQTIHQWPATLVQPVGSPLSLECTVEGTSNPNLYWYRQAAGRGLQLLFYSVGIGQISSEVPQNLSASRPQDRQFILSSKKLLLSDSGFYLCAWSIGAGELFFGEGSRLTVL.

The gene calls are TRBV19 and TRBJ1-5; possibly TRBD1 for D (5 bases). Germline V gene lookup returns CDR1 LNHDA and CDR2 SQIVND (reference sequence). The CDR3 is 17 amino acids. V lost 7 bases, J lost 1 base, and 20 bases lay in between. Here the CDR3 DNA reads TGTGCCAGTACCCCCTCGTGGGGGGTGGGGAGCAATCAGCCCCAGCATTTT. This translates into CASTPSWGVGSNQPQHF.

The V call is TRBV18, the J call TRBJ2-2; TRBD2 aligns across 11 bases. Germline CDR1 KGHSH, CDR2 LQKENI. The CDR3 runs 15 residues. V lost 5 bases, J lost 1 base, and 0 bases stayed unmatched. The CDR3 region is CASSTSGRNTGELFF. The CDR3 DNA reads as TGTGCCAGCTCAACTAGCGGGAGGAACACCGGGGAGCTGTTTTTT.

This clone was detected only once. The chain links TRBV7-3 to TRBJ1-6; D gene unclear. From germline, CDR1 is SGHTA and CDR2 FQGTGA. Trimming removed 0 bases at V and 10 bases at J, with 10 bases between. The CDR3 sequence is 14 residues long. CDR3 sequence reads: CASSLTRFGSPLHF. Written as DNA, the CDR3 is TGTGCCAGCAGCTTAACGCGGTTTGGATCACCCCTCCACTTT.

The rearrangement links TRBV6-5 to TRBJ1-1; TRBD1 matches 7 bases. The CDR3 covers 14 residues. V lost 6 bases and J lost 4; bases outside the gene matches: 8. Germline V gene lookup returns CDR1 MNHEY and CDR2 SVGAGI. CDR3 region: CASRTTGLSTEAFF. CDR3 coding DNA: TGTGCCAGCAGAACGACAGGGTTGAGCACTGAAGCTTTCTTT.

The chain is built from TRBV7-2 and TRBJ2-4, with D unresolved. From germline, CDR1 is SGHTA and CDR2 FQGNSA. Trimming took 2 bases from V and 0 from J, leaving 8 bases between them. This CDR3 contains 15 residues. CDR3 loop: CASSLSRLAKNIQYF. In DNA form, the CDR3 reads TGTGCCAGCAGCTTAAGTCGACTAGCCAAAAACATTCAGTACTTC.

The chain is built from TRBV9 and TRBJ1-2, with D perhaps TRBD1 (6 bases). The V gene's germline CDR1 is SGDLS and CDR2 YYNGEE. Trimming pared 3 bases from V and 2 bases from J, leaving 20 bases between. There are 17 residues in the CDR3. DNA for the CDR3: TGTGCCAGCAGCGCTCAGGTGCCCCAACAGGGAAACTATGGCTACACCTTC. Its translation: CASSAQVPQQGNYGYTF.

The chain couples TRBV18 to TRBJ1-1; D may be TRBD1 (5 bases). Trimming removed 4 bases at V and 0 bases at J, with 12 bases between. The length of the CDR3 is 15 residues. Germline V gene sequence: CDR1 KGHSH, CDR2 LQKENI. The CDR3 sequence is CASSLWAGMNTEAFF. In DNA form, the CDR3 reads TGTGCCAGCTCACTTTGGGCAGGGATGAACACTGAAGCTTTCTTT.